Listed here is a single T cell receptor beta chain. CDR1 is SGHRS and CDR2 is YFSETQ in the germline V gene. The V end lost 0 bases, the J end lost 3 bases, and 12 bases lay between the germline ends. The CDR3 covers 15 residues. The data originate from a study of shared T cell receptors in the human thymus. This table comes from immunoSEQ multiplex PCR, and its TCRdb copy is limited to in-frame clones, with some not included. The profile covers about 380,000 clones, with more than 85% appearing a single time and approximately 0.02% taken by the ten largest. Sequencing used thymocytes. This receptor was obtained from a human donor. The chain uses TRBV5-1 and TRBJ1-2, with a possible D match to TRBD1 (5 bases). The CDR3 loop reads CASSLGGRSDYGYTF. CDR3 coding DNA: TGCGCCAGCAGCTTGGGGGGACGTTCGGACTATGGCTACACCTTC.